Below, 5 T cell receptor beta chains from the same sample are listed, as sequenced in a study of blood T cell repertoires in COVID-19. Repertoires were generated with immunoSEQ multiplex PCR, while TCRdb's copy carries only in-frame clones and drops some. This table holds 350,000 to 550,000 clones, around 89% found once. The sequenced sample consisted of peripheral blood. Source of these receptors: a young woman with acute or convalescent COVID-19.

Regarding this clone: The sample holds other DNA sequences that translate to the same CDR3. V gene TRBV18 combines with J gene TRBJ1-4, with 7 bases aligning to TRBD1. This CDR3 is 13 amino acids long. The germline gives CDR1 KGHSH, CDR2 LQKENI. Trimming took 5 bases from V and 6 from J; bases not matched to a gene: 3. The DNA for the CDR3 is TGTGCCAGCTCATCCGACAGGGATGAAAAACTGTTTTTT. It translates to CASSSDRDEKLFF.

There are a few counts of this clone. This CDR3 is CASSLTTSGAYNEQFF. The CDR3 DNA follows: TGCGCCAGCAGTTTGACGACTAGCGGGGCCTACAATGAGCAGTTCTTC. The gene calls are TRBV4-1 and TRBJ2-1, with 11 bases lining up with TRBD2. Trimming took 6 bases from V and 2 from J; bases not matched to a gene: 6. CDR1 is MGHRA and CDR2 is YSYEKL in the germline V gene. The CDR3 loop spans 16 amino acids.

This clone has more than one count but fewer than ten. This chain links TRBV7-9 with TRBJ2-5; 12 bases match TRBD2. Germline loops: CDR1 SEHNR, CDR2 FQNEAQ (reference sequence). This CDR3 has 18 residues. V shed 1 base and J 2 bases; nucleotides not matched to a gene: 8. CDR3 sequence: CASSLVVLAGGPQETQYF. The CDR3 DNA reads as TGTGCCAGCAGCTTAGTCGTCCTAGCGGGGGGGCCTCAAGAGACCCAGTACTTC.

The rearrangement joins TRBV6-5 to TRBJ1-1, with a weak D call TRBD1 (6 bases). Germline CDR1 reads MNHEY; CDR2 reads SVGAGI. Trimming pared 2 bases from V and 2 bases from J, leaving 15 bases between. The CDR3 is 16 residues long. The chain's CDR3 is CASSYGGGETNTEAFF. In DNA, the CDR3 is TGTGCCAGCAGTTACGGGGGGGGCGAGACAAACACTGAAGCTTTCTTT.

V is TRBV7-9 and J is TRBJ1-1; TRBD1 might be the D (6 bases). The germline V gene has CDR1 SEHNR and CDR2 FQNEAQ (reference sequence). V lost 5 bases, J lost 3 bases, and 10 bases lay in between. The CDR3 loop spans 13 amino acids. CDR3 region: CASSRRTDTEAFF. In nucleotides, the CDR3 is TGTGCCAGCAGCCGCCGGACAGACACTGAAGCTTTCTTT.